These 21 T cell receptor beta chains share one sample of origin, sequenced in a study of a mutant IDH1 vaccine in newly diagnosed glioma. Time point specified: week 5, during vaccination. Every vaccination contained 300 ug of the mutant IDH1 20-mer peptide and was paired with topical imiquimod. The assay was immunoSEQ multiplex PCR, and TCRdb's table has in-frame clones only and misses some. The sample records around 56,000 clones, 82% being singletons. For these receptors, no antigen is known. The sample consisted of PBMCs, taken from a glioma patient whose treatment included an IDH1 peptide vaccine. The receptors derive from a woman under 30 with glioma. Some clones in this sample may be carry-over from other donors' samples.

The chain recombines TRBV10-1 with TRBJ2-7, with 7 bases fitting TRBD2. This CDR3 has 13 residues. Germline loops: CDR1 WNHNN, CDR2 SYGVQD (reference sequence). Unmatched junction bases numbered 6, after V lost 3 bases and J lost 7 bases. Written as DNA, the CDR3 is TGCGCCAGCAGTGAAGTAAGGGGAGGGGAGCAGTACTTC. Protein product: CASSEVRGGEQYF.

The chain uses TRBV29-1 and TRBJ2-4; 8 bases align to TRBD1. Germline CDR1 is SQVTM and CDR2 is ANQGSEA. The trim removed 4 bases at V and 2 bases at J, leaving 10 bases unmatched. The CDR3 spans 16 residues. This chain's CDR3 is CSVATTGGRSKNIQYF. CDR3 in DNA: TGCAGCGTTGCTACTACAGGGGGTCGGTCCAAAAACATTCAGTACTTC.

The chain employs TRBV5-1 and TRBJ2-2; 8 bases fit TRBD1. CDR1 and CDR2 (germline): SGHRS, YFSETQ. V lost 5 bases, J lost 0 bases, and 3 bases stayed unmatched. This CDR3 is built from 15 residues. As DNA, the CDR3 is TGCGCCAGCAGTCGGACAGGGACGAACACCGGGGAGCTGTTTTTT. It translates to CASSRTGTNTGELFF.

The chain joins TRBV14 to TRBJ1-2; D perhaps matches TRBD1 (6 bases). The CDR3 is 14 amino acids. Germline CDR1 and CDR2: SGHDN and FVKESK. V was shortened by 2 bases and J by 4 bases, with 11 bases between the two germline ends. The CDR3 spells CASSQIPGAYGYTF. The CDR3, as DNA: TGTGCCAGCAGCCAAATCCCGGGGGCCTATGGCTACACCTTC.

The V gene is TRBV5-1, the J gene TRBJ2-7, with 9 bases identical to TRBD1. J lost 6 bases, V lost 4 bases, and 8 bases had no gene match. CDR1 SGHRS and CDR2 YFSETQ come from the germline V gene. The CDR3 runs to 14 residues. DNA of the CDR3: TGCGCCAGCAGCCCGGGACAGGGTGTCAGCGAGCAGTACTTC. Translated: CASSPGQGVSEQYF.

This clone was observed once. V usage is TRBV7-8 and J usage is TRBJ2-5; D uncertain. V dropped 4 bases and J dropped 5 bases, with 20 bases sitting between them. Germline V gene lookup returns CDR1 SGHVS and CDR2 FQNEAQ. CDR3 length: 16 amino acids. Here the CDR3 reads CASSSTSPGPGETQYF. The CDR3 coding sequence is TGTGCCAGCAGCTCAACCTCTCCGGGTCCCGGTGAGACCCAGTACTTC.

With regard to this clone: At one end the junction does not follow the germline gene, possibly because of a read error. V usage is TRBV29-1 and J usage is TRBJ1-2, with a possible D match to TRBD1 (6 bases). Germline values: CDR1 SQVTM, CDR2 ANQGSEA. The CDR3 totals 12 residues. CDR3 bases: TGCAGCGTTGAAACAGGGTCGGCTGGCTACACCTTT. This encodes CSVETGSAGYTF.

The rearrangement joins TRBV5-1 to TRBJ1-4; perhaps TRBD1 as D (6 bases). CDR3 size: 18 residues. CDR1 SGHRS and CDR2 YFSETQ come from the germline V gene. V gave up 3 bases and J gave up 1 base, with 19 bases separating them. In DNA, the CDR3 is TGCGCCAGCAGCTGGACAGATCAGTCAGGACAAACTAATGAAAAACTGTTTTTT. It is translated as CASSWTDQSGQTNEKLFF. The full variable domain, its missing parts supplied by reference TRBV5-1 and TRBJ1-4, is KAGVTQTPRYLIKTRGQQVTLSCSPISGHRSVSWYQQTPGQGLQFLFEYFSETQRNKGNFPGRFSGRQFSNSRSEMNVSTLELGDSALYLCASSWTDQSGQTNEKLFFGSGTQLSVL.

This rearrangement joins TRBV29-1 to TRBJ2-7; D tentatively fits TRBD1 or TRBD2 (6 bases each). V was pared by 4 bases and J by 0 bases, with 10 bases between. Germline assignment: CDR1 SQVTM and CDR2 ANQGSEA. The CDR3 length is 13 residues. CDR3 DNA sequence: TGCAGCGTTGGGGGGGCAGACTCCTACGAGCAGTACTTC. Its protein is CSVGGADSYEQYF.

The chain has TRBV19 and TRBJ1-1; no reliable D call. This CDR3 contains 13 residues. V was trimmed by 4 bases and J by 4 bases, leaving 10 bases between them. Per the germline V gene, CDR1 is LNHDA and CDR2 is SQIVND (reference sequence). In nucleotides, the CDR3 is TGTGCCAGTAGTACCTTGCGGGGCACTGAAGCTTTCTTT. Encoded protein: CASSTLRGTEAFF.

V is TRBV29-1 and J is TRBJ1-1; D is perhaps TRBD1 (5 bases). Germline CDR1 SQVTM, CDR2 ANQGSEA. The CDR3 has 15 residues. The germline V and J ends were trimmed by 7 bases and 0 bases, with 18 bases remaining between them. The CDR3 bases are TGCAGCGGATCGGACACAGCGGGGCTGAACACTGAAGCTTTCTTT. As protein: CSGSDTAGLNTEAFF.

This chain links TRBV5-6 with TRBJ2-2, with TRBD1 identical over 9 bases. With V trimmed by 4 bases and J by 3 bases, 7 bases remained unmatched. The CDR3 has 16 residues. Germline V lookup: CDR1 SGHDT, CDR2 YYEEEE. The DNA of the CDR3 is TGTGCCAGCAGCCGGGACAGGGAGATACACACCGGGGAGCTGTTTTTT. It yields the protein CASSRDREIHTGELFF.

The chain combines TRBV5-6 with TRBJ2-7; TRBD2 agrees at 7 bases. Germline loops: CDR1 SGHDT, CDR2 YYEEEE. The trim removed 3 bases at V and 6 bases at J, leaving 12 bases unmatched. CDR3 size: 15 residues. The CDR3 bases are TGTGCCAGCAGCTCCAGTCGCGCTAGCGGTCCCGAGCAGTACTTC. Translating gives CASSSSRASGPEQYF.

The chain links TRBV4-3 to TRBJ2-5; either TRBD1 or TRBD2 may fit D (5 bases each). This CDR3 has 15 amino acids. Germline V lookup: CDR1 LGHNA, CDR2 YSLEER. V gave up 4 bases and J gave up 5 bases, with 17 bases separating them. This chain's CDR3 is CASSLQRGPRETQYF. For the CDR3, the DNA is TGCGCCAGCAGCCTCCAGAGGGGACCAAGGGAGACCCAGTACTTC.

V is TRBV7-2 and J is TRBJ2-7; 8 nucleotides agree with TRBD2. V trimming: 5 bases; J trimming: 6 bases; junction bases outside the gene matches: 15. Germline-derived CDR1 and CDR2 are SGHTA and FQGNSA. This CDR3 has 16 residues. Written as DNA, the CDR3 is TGTGCCAGCAGCCCAGCTAGGATTAGCGGGGAAGGCGAGCAGTACTTC. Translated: CASSPARISGEGEQYF.

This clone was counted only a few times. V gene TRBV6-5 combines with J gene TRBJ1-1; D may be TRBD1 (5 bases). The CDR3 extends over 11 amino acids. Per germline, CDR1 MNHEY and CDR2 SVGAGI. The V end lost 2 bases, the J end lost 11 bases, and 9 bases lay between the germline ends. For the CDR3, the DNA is TGTGCCAGCAGTTACAGGGGACGGGCTTTCTTT. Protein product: CASSYRGRAFF.

For the CDR3, the DNA is TGTGCCAGCAGTTTATCCGGCGGAACCGAGCAGTACTTC. Translated, it gives CASSLSGGTEQYF. The chain is built from TRBV28 and TRBJ2-7; D not resolved. Trimming left V 1 base short and J 6 bases short, with 10 bases between. The CDR3 is 13 amino acids. Germline V gene lookup returns CDR1 MDHEN and CDR2 SYDVKM.

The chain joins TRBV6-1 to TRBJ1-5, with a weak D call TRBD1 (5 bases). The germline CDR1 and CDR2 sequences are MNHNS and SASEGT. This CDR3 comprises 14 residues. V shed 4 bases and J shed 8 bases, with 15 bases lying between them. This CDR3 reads CASSGAGAAEPQHF. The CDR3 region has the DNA TGTGCCAGCAGTGGGGCCGGGGCGGCGGAGCCCCAGCATTTT.

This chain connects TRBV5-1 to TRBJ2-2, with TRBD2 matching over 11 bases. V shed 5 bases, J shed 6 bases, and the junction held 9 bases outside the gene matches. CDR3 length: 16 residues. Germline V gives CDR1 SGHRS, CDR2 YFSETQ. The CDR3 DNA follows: TGCGCCAGCAGAATAATAGCGGGAGGGCCGGCCGGGGAGCTGTTTTTT. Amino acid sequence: CASRIIAGGPAGELFF.

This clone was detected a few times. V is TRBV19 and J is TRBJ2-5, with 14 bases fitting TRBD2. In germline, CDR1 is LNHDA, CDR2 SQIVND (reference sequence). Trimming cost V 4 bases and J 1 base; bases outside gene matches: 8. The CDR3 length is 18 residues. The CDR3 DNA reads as TGTGCCAGTAGTAAAGGACTAGCGGGGGGCAGAAGCCAAGAGACCCAGTACTTC. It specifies CASSKGLAGGRSQETQYF.

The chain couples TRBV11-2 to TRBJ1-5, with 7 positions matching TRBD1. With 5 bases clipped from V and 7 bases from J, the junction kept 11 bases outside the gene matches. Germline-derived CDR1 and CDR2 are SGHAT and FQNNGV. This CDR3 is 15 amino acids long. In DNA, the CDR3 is TGTGCCAGCAGCCCCGACAGGGATATAGGACAGCCCCAGCATTTT. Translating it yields CASSPDRDIGQPQHF.